The 25 T cell receptor beta chains below all came from one sample that was sequenced in a study of CXCR3-negative and CXCR3-positive naive CD8 T cells. In preparing the TRB cDNA libraries, 5' RACE with UMI labels was used. TCRdb reanalyzed the 5' RACE reads, giving one entry per CDR3 protein sequence and no DNA. This sample's table has fewer than 90,000 distinct CDR3 sequences. The sequenced sample consisted of naive CXCR3- CD8+ T cells from blood. Subset denoted: CD45RO-CCR7+CD27+CD95- naive CD8+ T cells lacking CXCR3 (TNR3-). These receptors were collected from a human donor in good health. Some clones in this sample may be carry-over from other donors' samples.

This chain joins TRBV11-1 and TRBJ2-4. CDR1 is SGHAT and CDR2 is FQDESV in the germline V gene (reference sequence). The CDR3 runs 16 residues. CDR3 amino acids: CASSFSAGLAKNIQYF.

The chain has TRBV29-1 and TRBJ1-4. CDR1 is SQVTM, CDR2 ANQGSEA, per germline. This CDR3 contains 14 residues. The CDR3 spells CSVELAGKNEKLFF.

The chain joins TRBV30 to TRBJ2-5. In germline, CDR1 is GTSNPN, CDR2 SVGIG (reference sequence). The CDR3 is 13 amino acids. The CDR3 here is CAWSRVSEETQYF. The whole variable domain, remainder taken from reference TRBV30 and TRBJ2-5, is SQTIHQWPATLVQPVGSPLSLECTVEGTSNPNLYWYRQAAGRGLQLLFYSVGIGQISSEVPQNLSASRPQDRQFILSSKKLLLSDSGFYLCAWSRVSEETQYFGPGTRLLVL.

The chain carries TRBV19 and TRBJ1-4. Germline CDR1 and CDR2: LNHDA and SQIVND (reference sequence). This CDR3 is 15 amino acids long. CDR3 sequence reads: CASSPNGQSNEKLFF.

J is TRBJ2-7 and V is TRBV27; the TRBD2 assignment by TCRdb is unverifiable without DNA. The V gene's germline CDR1 is MNHEY and CDR2 SMNVEV (reference sequence). The CDR3 has 16 residues. CDR3 sequence: CASSLLLAGGPHEQYF.

The rearrangement links TRBV12-3 or TRBV12-4 to TRBJ2-7; as DNA is missing, the TRBD1 call by TCRdb cannot be tested. CDR3 length: 13 residues. The CDR3 sequence: CASSVQGAYEQYF.

The rearrangement joins TRBV5-1 to TRBJ1-2; TCRdb's D call of TRBD1 is untestable without DNA. The CDR3 covers 15 residues. CDR1 is SGHRS and CDR2 is YFSETQ in the germline V gene. CDR3 sequence: CASSLAWTGGDGYTF.

This rearrangement joins TRBV14 to TRBJ2-2; with no DNA, the TCRdb D assignment of TRBD1 cannot be verified. Germline V CDR1 and CDR2: SGHDN, FVKESK. The CDR3 loop spans 14 amino acids. The CDR3 spells CASRLGRSTGELFF.

This sequence joins TRBV23-1 and TRBJ2-1; as DNA is missing, the TRBD1 call by TCRdb cannot be tested. Being an ORF, TRBV23-1 has a function that is uncertain. The CDR3 length is 16 residues. The CDR3 is CASSQSWGPPYNEQFF.

The chain uses TRBV10-3 and TRBJ1-5; TCRdb names TRBD1, which stays unverified in the absence of DNA. Germline loops: CDR1 ENHRY, CDR2 SYGVKD. The CDR3 contains 14 residues. The CDR3 loop reads CAISTGIGNQPQHF.

V usage is TRBV7-9 and J usage is TRBJ2-3; TCRdb's assignment of TRBD2 cannot be checked, as there is no DNA. The germline V gene has CDR1 SEHNR and CDR2 FQNEAQ (reference sequence). The CDR3 is 20 amino acids. This CDR3 reads CASSAQQGRLAGAFTDTQYF.

The rearrangement uses TRBV5-1 and TRBJ2-1; TCRdb outputs TRBD1, but without DNA this stays unchecked. There are 16 residues in the CDR3. Looked up from germline, CDR1 is SGHRS and CDR2 is YFSETQ. CDR3 sequence reads: CASSFTGGAEYNEQFF. Variable domain in full (rest from reference TRBV5-1 and TRBJ2-1): KAGVTQTPRYLIKTRGQQVTLSCSPISGHRSVSWYQQTPGQGLQFLFEYFSETQRNKGNFPGRFSGRQFSNSRSEMNVSTLELGDSALYLCASSFTGGAEYNEQFFGPGTRLTVL.

The chain carries TRBV12-3 or TRBV12-4 and TRBJ2-4. The CDR3 totals 14 residues. The CDR3 protein is CASSSSGAKNIQYF.

The genes are TRBV10-2 and TRBJ1-2. Germline CDR1 WSHSY, CDR2 SAAADI. This CDR3 region has 13 residues. The CDR3 spells CASRGTDLYGYTF.

The V gene is TRBV29-1, the J gene TRBJ2-2; TCRdb outputs TRBD2, but without DNA this stays unchecked. Germline V CDR1 and CDR2: SQVTM, ANQGSEA. The CDR3 totals 14 residues. CDR3 amino acids: CSVVSRSGTGELFF.

This sequence joins TRBV5-1 and TRBJ2-3; with no DNA, the TCRdb D assignment of TRBD2 cannot be verified. Germline V gene sequence: CDR1 SGHRS, CDR2 YFSETQ. The CDR3 runs to 15 residues. The CDR3 reads CATSPWEGGTDTQYF.

The V gene is TRBV29-1, the J gene TRBJ2-3; the TCRdb D gene call, TRBD1, has no DNA to confirm it. The CDR3 contains 16 residues. The V gene's germline CDR1 is SQVTM and CDR2 ANQGSEA. CDR3 protein: CSVGRGQGNYTDTQYF.

The chain links TRBV7-8 to TRBJ2-7. The V gene's germline CDR1 is SGHVS and CDR2 FQNEAQ. The length of the CDR3 is 13 residues. Here the CDR3 reads CASSLGNSYEQYF.

The chain employs TRBV29-1 and TRBJ2-7; TCRdb lists TRBD2, though no DNA is available to test this call. Germline lookup yields CDR1 SQVTM and CDR2 ANQGSEA. This CDR3 has 14 amino acids. CDR3 residues: CSVRGSGLSYEQYF.

The rearrangement joins TRBV29-1 to TRBJ2-7; TCRdb calls TRBD1, which cannot be checked without DNA. Germline CDR1 SQVTM, CDR2 ANQGSEA. This CDR3 comprises 16 residues. This chain's CDR3 is CSVEERLGGRDYEQYF.

The chain links TRBV29-1 to TRBJ2-1; TCRdb selects TRBD2, and the lack of DNA leaves this call unchecked. This CDR3 has 14 amino acids. The V gene's germline CDR1 is SQVTM and CDR2 ANQGSEA. The CDR3 loop is CSVEKGLGYNEQFF.

The chain recombines TRBV21-1 with TRBJ2-4; TCRdb's D call, TRBD2, is unchecked because there is no DNA. TRBV21-1 is a known pseudogene. The CDR3 covers 19 residues. The CDR3 sequence is CASSKTSGGAEGTKNIQYF.

This rearrangement joins TRBV3-1 to TRBJ2-3; TCRdb's D call of TRBD1 is untestable without DNA. Germline V gene sequence: CDR1 LGHDT, CDR2 YNNKEL (reference sequence). The CDR3 has 13 residues. CDR3 protein: CASEGQLGDTQYF.

This chain uses TRBV3-1 with TRBJ2-5; TCRdb reports TRBD2, a call that lacks DNA to check it against. Per germline, CDR1 LGHDT and CDR2 YNNKEL (reference sequence). The CDR3 spans 18 residues. CDR3 sequence: CASSHLLRTSEDWETQYF.

The chain links TRBV10-3 to TRBJ1-5. Germline assignment: CDR1 ENHRY and CDR2 SYGVKD. The CDR3 sequence is 17 residues long. The CDR3 spells CAISGFGLADSNQPQHF.